The 13 T cell receptor beta chains in this list originate from one sample, sequenced in a study of blood T cells in healthy people across ages. For the second PCR, which ran for roughly 6 to 11 cycles, a sample-barcoded 5' primer and a J-beta primer mix were used. TCRdb analysed the 5' RACE reads with MiXCR anew, one entry per CDR3 protein. This sample has some 1.5 million distinct CDR3 sequences, with 28% found just once. Source material: blood. These receptors were taken from a woman in her 30s in good health.

The V and J genes are TRBV7-2 and TRBJ1-5; a possible D gene is TRBD1 (5 bases). CDR1 and CDR2 (germline): SGHTA, FQGNSA. This CDR3 spans 19 amino acids. V was shortened by 0 bases and J by 0 bases, with 18 bases between the two germline ends. CDR3 nucleotides: TGTGCCAGCAGCTTAGCGATCGGGGCAGGCCTTTATAGCAATCAGCCCCAGCATTTT. Translating it yields CASSLAIGAGLYSNQPQHF.

This clonotype has more than one count but fewer than ten. The chain uses TRBV18 and TRBJ1-2; 9 positions match TRBD1. CDR1 is KGHSH and CDR2 is LQKENI in the germline V gene. There are 15 residues in the CDR3. After removal of 3 bases from V and 6 bases from J, the junction contained 8 bases not matched to a gene. The CDR3 loop reads CASSPPGQGVNGYTF. The CDR3 DNA follows: TGTGCCAGCTCACCTCCGGGACAGGGTGTAAATGGCTACACCTTC.

This clonotype turned up a few times. The chain uses TRBV6-6 and TRBJ2-4; D may match TRBD1 or TRBD2 (5 bases each). Trimming removed 2 bases at V and 5 bases at J, with 10 bases between. The CDR3 is 14 amino acids. Per the germline V gene, CDR1 is MNHNY and CDR2 is SVGAGI (reference sequence). The CDR3 region has the DNA TGTGCCAGCAGTTACCGACGGGACGAAAACATTCAGTACTTC. This encodes CASSYRRDENIQYF.

The CDR3 coding sequence is TGCGCCAGCAGCGCGGGACGGGGAGGTTCACCCCTCCACTTT. Amino acid sequence: CASSAGRGGSPLHF. The gene calls are TRBV5-1 and TRBJ1-6, with TRBD1 as a possible D gene (5 bases). The V end was cut by 4 bases, the J end by 9 bases, with 14 bases between. This CDR3 contains 14 residues. Germline V gene data show CDR1 as SGHRS and CDR2 as YFSETQ. Supplemented by reference TRBV5-1 and TRBJ1-6, the full variable domain reads KAGVTQTPRYLIKTRGQQVTLSCSPISGHRSVSWYQQTPGQGLQFLFEYFSETQRNKGNFPGRFSGRQFSNSRSEMNVSTLELGDSALYLCASSAGRGGSPLHFGNGTRLTVT.

This clonotype was recorded at least ten times. V and J are TRBV28 and TRBJ2-6; tentatively, D is TRBD1 (6 bases). The CDR3 consists of 15 residues. Trimming took 5 bases from V and 1 from J, leaving 9 bases between them. CDR1 MDHEN and CDR2 SYDVKM come from the germline V gene. The CDR3 here is CASSNRESGANVLTF. In DNA form, the CDR3 reads TGTGCCAGCAGTAACAGGGAGTCTGGGGCCAACGTCCTGACTTTC.

This clonotype was seen a handful of times. At one boundary the junction diverges from the germline segment, which might be a read error. The rearrangement joins TRBV20-1 to TRBJ2-7, with 10 bases that match TRBD1. This CDR3 has 16 residues. From germline, CDR1 is DFQATT and CDR2 SNEGSKA (reference sequence). The CDR3 bases are TGCAGTGCTAGAGACCCGGGACAGGGGAGCTCCTACGAGCGGTACTTC. Translated, it gives CSARDPGQGSSYERYF.

J is TRBJ2-5 and V is TRBV6-2 or TRBV6-3; TRBD2 matches at 13 bases. Germline CDR1 reads MNHEY; CDR2 reads SVGEGT. This CDR3 region has 17 residues. V lost 7 bases and J lost 3; bases outside the gene matches: 11. The CDR3 loop reads CASTGETSGRWEETQYF. As DNA, the CDR3 is TGTGCCAGCACCGGGGAGACTAGCGGGAGGTGGGAAGAGACCCAGTACTTC.

The chain uses TRBV5-1 and TRBJ2-1; 10 nucleotides match TRBD1. In germline, CDR1 is SGHRS, CDR2 YFSETQ. CDR3 length: 17 amino acids. With V trimmed by 0 bases and J by 2 bases, 5 bases remained unmatched. The DNA of the CDR3 is TGCGCCAGCAGCTTGGCCAAGGGGACAGGGGCCTACAATGAGCAGTTCTTC. It translates to CASSLAKGTGAYNEQFF.

The chain joins TRBV18 to TRBJ2-4, with 10 bases aligning to TRBD1. TRBJ2-7 matches the DNA end more closely, so the J call is doubtful. The CDR3 sequence is 15 residues long. In germline, CDR1 is KGHSH, CDR2 LQKENI. CDR3 in DNA: TGTGCCAGCTCGTCACCCGGGACAGGGGAGTTCGAGCAGTACTTC. Translated, it gives CASSSPGTGEFEQYF.

This clonotype was observed at least ten times. The gene calls are TRBV4-3 and TRBJ2-1; either TRBD1 or TRBD2 may supply D (5 bases each). Germline CDR1 and CDR2: LGHNA and YSLEER. The V and J ends lost 4 bases and 7 bases respectively, with 14 bases between them. The CDR3 length is 14 residues. The CDR3 DNA is TGCGCCAGCAGCCGGGACGGGACCTTGAATGAGCAGTTCTTC. This encodes CASSRDGTLNEQFF.

The rearrangement uses TRBV20-1 and TRBJ2-7; weak D call: TRBD1 (5 bases). This CDR3 has 13 amino acids. CDR1 is DFQATT, CDR2 SNEGSKA, per germline (reference sequence). The V gene lost 4 bases and the J gene lost 0 bases, with 10 bases spanning the gap. The CDR3, as DNA: TGCAGTGCTAAACGGACACTCTCCTACGAGCAGTACTTC. Translating gives CSAKRTLSYEQYF.

This clonotype was picked up a small number of times. The chain is built from TRBV14 and TRBJ1-2; perhaps TRBD1 as D (5 bases). With 1 base removed from V and 4 bases from J, the gap between germline ends came to 13 bases. Germline V gene data show CDR1 as SGHDN and CDR2 as FVKESK. The CDR3 has 15 residues. This chain's CDR3 is CASSQALDRAYGYTF. DNA of the CDR3: TGTGCCAGCAGCCAAGCCTTAGACAGAGCCTATGGCTACACCTTC. The full variable domain, completed using reference TRBV14 and TRBJ1-2, is EAGVTQFPSHSVIEKGQTVTLRCDPISGHDNLYWYRRVMGKEIKFLLHFVKESKQDESGMPNNRFLAERTGGTYSTLKVQPAELEDSGVYFCASSQALDRAYGYTFGSGTRLTVV.

This clonotype has more than one count but fewer than ten. The gene calls are TRBV6-6 and TRBJ1-4; D unclear. CDR1 and CDR2 (germline): MNHNY, SVGAGI (reference sequence). The CDR3 length is 14 residues. The V gene lost 3 bases and the J gene lost 5 bases, with 10 bases spanning the gap. CDR3 region: CASSYTQPNEKLFF. CDR3 DNA sequence: TGTGCCAGCAGTTATACACAGCCAAATGAAAAACTGTTTTTT.